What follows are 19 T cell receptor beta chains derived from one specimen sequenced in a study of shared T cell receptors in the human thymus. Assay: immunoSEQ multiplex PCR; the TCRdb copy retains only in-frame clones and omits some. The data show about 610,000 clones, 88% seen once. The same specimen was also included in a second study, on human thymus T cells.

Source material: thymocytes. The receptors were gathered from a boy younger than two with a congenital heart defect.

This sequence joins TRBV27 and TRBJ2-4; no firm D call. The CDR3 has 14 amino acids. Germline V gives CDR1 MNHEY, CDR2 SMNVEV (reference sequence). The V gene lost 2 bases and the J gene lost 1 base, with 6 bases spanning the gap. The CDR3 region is CASSLGRAKNIQYF. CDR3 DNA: TGTGCCAGCAGTTTAGGCAGGGCCAAAAACATTCAGTACTTC.

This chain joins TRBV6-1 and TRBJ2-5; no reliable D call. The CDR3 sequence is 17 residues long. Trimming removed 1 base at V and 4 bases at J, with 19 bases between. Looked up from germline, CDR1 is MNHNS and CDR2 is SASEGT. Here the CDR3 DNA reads TGTGCCAGCAGTGAAGGGTTCGGATTGCGCCCAGGAGAGACCCAGTACTTC. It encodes CASSEGFGLRPGETQYF.

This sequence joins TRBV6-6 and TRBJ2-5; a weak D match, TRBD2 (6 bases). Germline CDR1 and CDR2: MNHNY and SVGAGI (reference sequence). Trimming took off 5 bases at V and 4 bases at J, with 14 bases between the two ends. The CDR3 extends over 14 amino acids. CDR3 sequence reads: CASSRIGGGETQYF. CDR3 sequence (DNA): TGTGCCAGCAGTCGGATCGGGGGTGGAGAGACCCAGTACTTC.

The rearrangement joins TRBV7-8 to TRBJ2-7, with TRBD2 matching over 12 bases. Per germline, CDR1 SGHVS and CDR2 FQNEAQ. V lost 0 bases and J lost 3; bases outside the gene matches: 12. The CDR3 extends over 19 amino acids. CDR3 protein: CASSLAPGLAGAQGYEQYF. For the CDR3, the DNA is TGTGCCAGCAGCTTAGCGCCGGGACTAGCGGGTGCTCAGGGCTACGAGCAGTACTTC.

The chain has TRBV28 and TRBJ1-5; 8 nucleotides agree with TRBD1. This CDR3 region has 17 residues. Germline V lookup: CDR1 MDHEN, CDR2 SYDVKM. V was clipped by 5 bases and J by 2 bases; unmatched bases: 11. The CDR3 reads CASSPPDRASGNQPQHF. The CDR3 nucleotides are TGTGCCAGCAGTCCCCCGGACAGGGCGAGTGGCAATCAGCCCCAGCATTTT.

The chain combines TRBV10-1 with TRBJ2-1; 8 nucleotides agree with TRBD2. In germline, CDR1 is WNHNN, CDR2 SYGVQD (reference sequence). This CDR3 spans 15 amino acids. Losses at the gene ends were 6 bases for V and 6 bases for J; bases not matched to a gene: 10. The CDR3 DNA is TGCGCCAGCAGCCATGCGGGAGGAAGTGTCAATGAGCAGTTCTTC. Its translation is CASSHAGGSVNEQFF.

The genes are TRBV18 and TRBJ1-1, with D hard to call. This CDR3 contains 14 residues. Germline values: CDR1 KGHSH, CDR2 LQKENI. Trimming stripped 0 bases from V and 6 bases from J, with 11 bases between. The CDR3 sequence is CASSPPVGEAEAFF. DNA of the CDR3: TGTGCCAGCTCACCACCGGTCGGGGAGGCTGAAGCTTTCTTT.

CDR3 protein: CASSEPPGGQPQHF. CDR3 in DNA: TGTGCCAGCAGTGAACCCCCCGGGGGTCAGCCCCAGCATTTT. J is TRBJ1-5 and V is TRBV6-1, with a weak D call TRBD1 (5 bases). CDR3 size: 14 residues. From germline, CDR1 is MNHNS and CDR2 SASEGT. V was pared by 2 bases and J by 6 bases, with 11 bases between.

CDR3 sequence: CASSSYRYNGTDTQYF. The CDR3 DNA is TGTGCCAGCAGCTCTTACAGGTATAATGGGACAGATACGCAGTATTTT. The rearrangement joins TRBV11-2 to TRBJ2-3; the D gene is possibly TRBD1 (5 bases). This CDR3 is 16 amino acids long. Per germline, CDR1 SGHAT and CDR2 FQNNGV. V was clipped by 4 bases and J by 3 bases, with 17 bases between them.

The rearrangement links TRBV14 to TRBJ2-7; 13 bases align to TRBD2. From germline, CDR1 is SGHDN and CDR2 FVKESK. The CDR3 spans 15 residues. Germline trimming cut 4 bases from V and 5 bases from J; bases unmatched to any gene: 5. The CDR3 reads CASSPRTSGSHEQYF. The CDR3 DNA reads TGTGCCAGCAGCCCAAGGACTAGCGGGAGCCACGAGCAGTACTTC.

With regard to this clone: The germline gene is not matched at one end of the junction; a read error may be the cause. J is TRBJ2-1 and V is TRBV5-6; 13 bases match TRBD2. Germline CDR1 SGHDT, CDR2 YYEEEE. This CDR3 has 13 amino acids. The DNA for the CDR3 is TGTGCCAGCAGCTTAAGGACTAGCGGGAGTAAGGTCTTC. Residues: CASSLRTSGSKVF. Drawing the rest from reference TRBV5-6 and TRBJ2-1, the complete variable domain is DAGVTQSPTHLIKTRGQQVTLRCSPKSGHDTVSWYQQALGQGPQFIFQYYEEEERQRGNFPDRFSGHQFPNYSSELNVNALLLGDSALYLCASSLRTSGSKVFGPGTRLTVL.

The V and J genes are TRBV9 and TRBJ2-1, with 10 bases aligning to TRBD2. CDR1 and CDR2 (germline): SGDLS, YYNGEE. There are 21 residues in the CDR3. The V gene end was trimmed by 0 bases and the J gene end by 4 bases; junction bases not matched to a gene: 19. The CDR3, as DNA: TGTGCCAGCAGCGTAGTTGGGGGGACCTATAGCGGGAGGATTGGGTACAATGAGCAGTTCTTC. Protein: CASSVVGGTYSGRIGYNEQFF.

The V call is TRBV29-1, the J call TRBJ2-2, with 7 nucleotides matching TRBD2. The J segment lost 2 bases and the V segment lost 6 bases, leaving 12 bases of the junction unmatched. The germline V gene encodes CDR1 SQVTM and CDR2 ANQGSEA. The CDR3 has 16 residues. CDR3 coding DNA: TGCAGCGTATGGACGATACCGGGAGGCAACACCGGGGAGCTGTTTTTT. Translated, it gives CSVWTIPGGNTGELFF.

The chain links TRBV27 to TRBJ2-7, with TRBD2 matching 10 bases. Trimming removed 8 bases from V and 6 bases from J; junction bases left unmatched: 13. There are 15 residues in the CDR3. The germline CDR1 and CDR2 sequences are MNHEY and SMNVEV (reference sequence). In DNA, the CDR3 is TGTGCCAGCCTGACCTCCGGGACTAGCGCAAGCGAGCAGTACTTC. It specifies CASLTSGTSASEQYF.

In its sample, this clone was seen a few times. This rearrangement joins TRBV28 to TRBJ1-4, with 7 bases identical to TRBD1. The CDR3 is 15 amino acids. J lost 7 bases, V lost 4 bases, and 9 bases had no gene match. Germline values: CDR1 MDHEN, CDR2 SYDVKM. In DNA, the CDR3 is TGTGCCAGCAGTTCAAAACAGGGGCACATTGAAAAACTGTTTTTT. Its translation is CASSSKQGHIEKLFF. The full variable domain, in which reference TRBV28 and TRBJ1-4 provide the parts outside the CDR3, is DVKVTQSSRYLVKRTGEKVFLECVQDMDHENMFWYRQDPGLGLRLIYFSYDVKMKEKGDIPEGYSVSREKKERFSLILESASTNQTSMYLCASSSKQGHIEKLFFGSGTQLSVL.

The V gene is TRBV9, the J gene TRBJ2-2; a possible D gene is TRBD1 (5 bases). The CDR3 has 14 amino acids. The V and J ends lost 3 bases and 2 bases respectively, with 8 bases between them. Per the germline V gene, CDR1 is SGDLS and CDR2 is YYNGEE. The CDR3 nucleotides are TGTGCCAGCAGCGCAGACAGAAACACCGGGGAGCTGTTTTTT. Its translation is CASSADRNTGELFF. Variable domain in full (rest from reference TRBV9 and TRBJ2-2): DSGVTQTPKHLITATGQRVTLRCSPRSGDLSVYWYQQSLDQGLQFLIQYYNGEERAKGNILERFSAQQFPDLHSELNLSSLELGDSALYFCASSADRNTGELFFGEGSRLTVL.

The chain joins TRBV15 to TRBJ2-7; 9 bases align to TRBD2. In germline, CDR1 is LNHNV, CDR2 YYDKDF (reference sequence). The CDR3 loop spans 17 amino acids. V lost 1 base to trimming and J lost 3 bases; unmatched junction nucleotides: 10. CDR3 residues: CATSRALLLAGYYEQYF. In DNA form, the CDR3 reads TGTGCCACCAGCAGAGCATTATTACTAGCGGGCTACTACGAGCAGTACTTC.

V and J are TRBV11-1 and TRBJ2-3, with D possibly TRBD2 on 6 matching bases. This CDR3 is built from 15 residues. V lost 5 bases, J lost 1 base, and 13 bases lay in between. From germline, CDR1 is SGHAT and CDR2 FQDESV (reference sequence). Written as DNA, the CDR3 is TGTGCCAGCAGCCCAGTGGCTAGCGGCACAGATACGCAGTATTTT. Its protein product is CASSPVASGTDTQYF. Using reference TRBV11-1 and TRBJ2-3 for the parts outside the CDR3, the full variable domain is EAEVAQSPRYKITEKSQAVAFWCDPISGHATLYWYRQILGQGPELLVQFQDESVVDDSQLPKDRFSAERLKGVDSTLKIQPAELGDSAMYLCASSPVASGTDTQYFGPGTRLTVL.

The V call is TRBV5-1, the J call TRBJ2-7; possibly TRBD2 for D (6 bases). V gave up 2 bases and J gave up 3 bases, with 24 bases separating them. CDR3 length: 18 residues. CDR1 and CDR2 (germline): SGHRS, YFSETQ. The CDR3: CASSLPPRAGGTVYEQYF. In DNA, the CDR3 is TGCGCCAGCAGCTTACCGCCCCGAGCGGGTGGGACCGTCTACGAGCAGTACTTC.